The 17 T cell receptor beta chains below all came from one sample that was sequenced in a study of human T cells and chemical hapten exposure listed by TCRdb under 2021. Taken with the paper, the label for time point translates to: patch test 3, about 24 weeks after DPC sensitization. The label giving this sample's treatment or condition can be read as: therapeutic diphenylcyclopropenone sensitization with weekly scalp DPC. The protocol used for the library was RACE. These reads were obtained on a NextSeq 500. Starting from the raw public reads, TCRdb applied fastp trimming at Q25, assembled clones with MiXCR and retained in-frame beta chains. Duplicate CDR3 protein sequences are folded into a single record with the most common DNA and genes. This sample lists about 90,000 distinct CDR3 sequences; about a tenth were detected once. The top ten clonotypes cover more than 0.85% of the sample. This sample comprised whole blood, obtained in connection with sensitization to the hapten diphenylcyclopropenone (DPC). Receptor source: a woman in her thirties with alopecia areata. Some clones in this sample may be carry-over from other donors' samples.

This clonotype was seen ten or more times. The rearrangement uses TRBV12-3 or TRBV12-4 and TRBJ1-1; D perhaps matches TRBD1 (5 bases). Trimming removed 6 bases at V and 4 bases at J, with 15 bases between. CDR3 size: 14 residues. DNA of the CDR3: TGTGCCAGCAGGACCGGGACCGCCATCACTGAAGCTTTCTTT. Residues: CASRTGTAITEAFF.

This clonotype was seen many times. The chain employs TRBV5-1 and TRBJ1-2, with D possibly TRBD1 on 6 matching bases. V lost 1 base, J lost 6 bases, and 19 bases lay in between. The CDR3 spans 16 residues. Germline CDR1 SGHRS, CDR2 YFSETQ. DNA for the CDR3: TGCGCCAGCAGCTTGTGGACATCTGGGTCAGGGGATGGCTACACCTTC. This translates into CASSLWTSGSGDGYTF.

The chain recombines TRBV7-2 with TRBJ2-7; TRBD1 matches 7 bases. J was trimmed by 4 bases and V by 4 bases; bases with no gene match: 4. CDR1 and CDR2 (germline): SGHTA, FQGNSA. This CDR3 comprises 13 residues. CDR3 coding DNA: TGTGCCAGCAGCTCCCGGGACAGTTACGAGCAGTACTTC. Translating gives CASSSRDSYEQYF.

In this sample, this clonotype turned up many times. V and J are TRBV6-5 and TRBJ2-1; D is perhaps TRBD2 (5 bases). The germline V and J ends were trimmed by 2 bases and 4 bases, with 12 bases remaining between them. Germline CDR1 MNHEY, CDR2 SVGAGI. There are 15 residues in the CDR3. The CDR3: CASSYEDFRYNEQFF. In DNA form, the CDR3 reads TGTGCCAGCAGTTACGAGGACTTCAGATACAATGAGCAGTTCTTC.

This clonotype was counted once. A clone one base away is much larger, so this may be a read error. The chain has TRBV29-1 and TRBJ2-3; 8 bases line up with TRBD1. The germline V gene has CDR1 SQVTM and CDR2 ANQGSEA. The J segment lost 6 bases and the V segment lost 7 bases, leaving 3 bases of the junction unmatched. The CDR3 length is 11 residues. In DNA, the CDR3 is TGCAGCGCCCGACAGGGGGATACGCAGTATTTT. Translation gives CSARQGDTQYF.

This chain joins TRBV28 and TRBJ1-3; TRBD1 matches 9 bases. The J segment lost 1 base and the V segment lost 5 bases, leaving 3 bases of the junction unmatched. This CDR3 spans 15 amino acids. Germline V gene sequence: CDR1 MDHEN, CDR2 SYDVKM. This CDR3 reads CASSPGQGSGNTIYF. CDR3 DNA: TGTGCCAGCAGTCCGGGACAGGGTTCTGGAAACACCATATATTTT. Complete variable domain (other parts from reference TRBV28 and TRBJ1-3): DVKVTQSSRYLVKRTGEKVFLECVQDMDHENMFWYRQDPGLGLRLIYFSYDVKMKEKGDIPEGYSVSREKKERFSLILESASTNQTSMYLCASSPGQGSGNTIYFGEGSWLTVV.

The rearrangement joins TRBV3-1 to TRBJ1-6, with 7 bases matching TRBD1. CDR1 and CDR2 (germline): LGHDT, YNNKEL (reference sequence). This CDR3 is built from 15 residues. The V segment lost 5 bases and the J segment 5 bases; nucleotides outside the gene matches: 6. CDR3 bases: TGTGCCAGCAGCATCCGCGGGACAGATAATTCACCCCTCCACTTT. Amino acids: CASSIRGTDNSPLHF.

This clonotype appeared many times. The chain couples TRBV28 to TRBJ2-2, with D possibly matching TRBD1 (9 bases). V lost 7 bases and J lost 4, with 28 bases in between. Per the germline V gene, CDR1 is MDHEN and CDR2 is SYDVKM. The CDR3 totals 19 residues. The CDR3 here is CASNTGTGLSGVLTGELFF. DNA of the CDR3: TGTGCCAGCAACACCGGGACAGGGCTTAGCGGGGTCCTCACCGGGGAGCTGTTTTTT.

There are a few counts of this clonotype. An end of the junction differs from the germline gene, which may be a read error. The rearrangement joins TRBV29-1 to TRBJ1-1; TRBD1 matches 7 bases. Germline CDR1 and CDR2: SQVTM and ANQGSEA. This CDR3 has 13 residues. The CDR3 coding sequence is TGCAGCGCTGAAGGGACAGCCTACACTGAAGCTTTCTTT. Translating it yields CSAEGTAYTEAFF.

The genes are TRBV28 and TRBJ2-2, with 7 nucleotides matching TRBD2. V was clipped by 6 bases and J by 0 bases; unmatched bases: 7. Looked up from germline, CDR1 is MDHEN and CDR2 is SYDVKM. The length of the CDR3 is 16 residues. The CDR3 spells CASSLRGRANTGELFF. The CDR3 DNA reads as TGTGCCAGCAGCCTGAGAGGGAGGGCGAACACCGGGGAGCTGTTTTTT.

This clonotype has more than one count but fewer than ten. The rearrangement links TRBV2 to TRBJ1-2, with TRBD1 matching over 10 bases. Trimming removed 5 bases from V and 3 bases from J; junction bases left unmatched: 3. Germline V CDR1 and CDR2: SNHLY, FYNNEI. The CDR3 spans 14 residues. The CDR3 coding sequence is TGTGCCAGCAGTTCGGGACAGGGGTACTATGGCTACACCTTC. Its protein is CASSSGQGYYGYTF.

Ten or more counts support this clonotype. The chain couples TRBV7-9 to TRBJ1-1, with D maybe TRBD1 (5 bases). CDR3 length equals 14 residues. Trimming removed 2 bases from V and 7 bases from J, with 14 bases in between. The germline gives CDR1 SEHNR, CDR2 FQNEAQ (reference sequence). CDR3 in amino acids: CASSLTLGQGEAFF. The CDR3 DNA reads TGTGCCAGCAGCTTAACCCTGGGGCAGGGTGAAGCTTTCTTT.

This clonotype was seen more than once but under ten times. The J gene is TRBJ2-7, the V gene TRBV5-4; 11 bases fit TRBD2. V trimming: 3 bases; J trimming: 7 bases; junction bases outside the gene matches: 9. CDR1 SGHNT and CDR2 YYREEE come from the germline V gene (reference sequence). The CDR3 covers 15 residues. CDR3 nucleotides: TGTGCCAGCAGCTCCTCTAGCGGGAGGCTTGGGGAGCAGTACTTC. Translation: CASSSSSGRLGEQYF.

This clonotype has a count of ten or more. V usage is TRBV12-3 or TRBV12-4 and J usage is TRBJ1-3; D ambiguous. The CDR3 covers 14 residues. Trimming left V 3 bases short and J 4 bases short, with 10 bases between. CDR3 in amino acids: CASSFDRRGNTIYF. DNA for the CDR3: TGTGCCAGCAGTTTCGACCGTCGGGGAAACACCATATATTTT.

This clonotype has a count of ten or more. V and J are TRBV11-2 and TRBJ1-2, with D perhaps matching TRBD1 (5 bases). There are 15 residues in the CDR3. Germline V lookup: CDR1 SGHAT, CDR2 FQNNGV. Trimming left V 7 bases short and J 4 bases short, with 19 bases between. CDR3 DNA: TGTGCCAGCAAATTACTAATAGGGGCCTCCTATGGCTACACCTTC. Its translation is CASKLLIGASYGYTF.

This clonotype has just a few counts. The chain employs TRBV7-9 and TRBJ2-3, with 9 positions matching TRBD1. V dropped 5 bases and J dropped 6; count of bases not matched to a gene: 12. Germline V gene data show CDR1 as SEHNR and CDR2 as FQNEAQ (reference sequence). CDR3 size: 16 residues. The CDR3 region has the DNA TGTGCCAGCAGCCAGCCGGGACAGGGTCTTAGGGATACGCAGTATTTT. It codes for CASSQPGQGLRDTQYF.

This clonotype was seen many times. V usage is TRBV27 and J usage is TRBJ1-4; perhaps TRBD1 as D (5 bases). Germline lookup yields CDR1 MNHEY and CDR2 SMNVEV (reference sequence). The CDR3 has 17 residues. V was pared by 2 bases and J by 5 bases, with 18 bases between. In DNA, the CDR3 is TGTGCCAGCAGTTTAGGAGTCCGGACGGGGGTAAATGAAAAACTGTTTTTT. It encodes CASSLGVRTGVNEKLFF.